The next 25 T cell receptor beta chains were all read from a single sample in a study of cytomegalovirus exposure and HLA in healthy donors. The PCR employed 60 Vbeta primers together with 13 Jbeta primers. The protocol was immunoSEQ multiplex PCR, while the TCRdb copy is restricted to in-frame clones and leaves out a portion. The sample lists about 130,000 clones, about 10% occurring once. Sequencing input: PBMCs. These receptors were collected from a middle-aged man in good health and CMV-seronegative.

This chain connects TRBV4-1 to TRBJ2-5; TRBD2 matches 9 bases. Germline CDR1 is MGHRA and CDR2 is YSYEKL. CDR3 length: 16 amino acids. V lost 2 bases and J lost 5; bases outside the gene matches: 9. The CDR3 loop is CASSQLSSGEGETQYF. As DNA, the CDR3 is TGCGCCAGCAGCCAATTGTCTAGCGGGGAGGGGGAGACCCAGTACTTC.

This clone occurred a few times. The V call is TRBV11-2, the J call TRBJ1-1; D perhaps matches TRBD1 (5 bases). Trimming pared 3 bases from V and 4 bases from J, leaving 15 bases between. CDR1 and CDR2 from the germline V gene are SGHAT and FQNNGV. This CDR3 contains 15 residues. The CDR3 spells CASSFASGAGTEAFF. The CDR3, as DNA: TGTGCCAGCAGCTTTGCGAGTGGGGCCGGCACTGAAGCTTTCTTT.

The J gene is TRBJ2-6, the V gene TRBV5-5; no clear D. Trimming pared 0 bases from V and 2 bases from J, leaving 9 bases between. CDR3 length: 16 residues. Germline lookup yields CDR1 SGHKS and CDR2 YYEKEE (reference sequence). The CDR3 loop reads CASSLESNTGANVLTF. In DNA, the CDR3 is TGTGCCAGCAGCTTGGAGTCGAACACTGGGGCCAACGTCCTGACTTTC.

The chain couples TRBV27 to TRBJ2-7, with TRBD2 matching over 7 bases. Germline CDR1 MNHEY, CDR2 SMNVEV (reference sequence). CDR3 size: 12 residues. The ends lost 5 bases at V and 7 bases at J; junction bases unmatched: 5. The CDR3 spells CASSTVGGEQYF. The CDR3 DNA sequence: TGTGCCAGCAGTACTGTGGGGGGGGAGCAGTACTTC.

This clone was counted once. This rearrangement joins TRBV11-2 to TRBJ2-3, with TRBD2 matching 11 bases. J lost 3 bases, V lost 4 bases, and 6 bases had no gene match. CDR1 is SGHAT, CDR2 FQNNGV, per germline. The CDR3 is 16 amino acids. The CDR3 DNA reads TGTGCCAGCAGCTCCCTGACTAGCGGGACAACAGATACGCAGTATTTT. Protein: CASSSLTSGTTDTQYF.

V usage is TRBV5-1 and J usage is TRBJ2-3, with D perhaps TRBD2 (6 bases). With 0 bases removed from V and 4 bases from J, the gap between germline ends came to 12 bases. The CDR3 loop spans 15 amino acids. In germline, CDR1 is SGHRS, CDR2 YFSETQ. The CDR3 DNA is TGCGCCAGCAGCTTGGAGGCGGGGAGGCCAGATACGCAGTATTTT. Amino acid sequence: CASSLEAGRPDTQYF.

This chain uses TRBV12-5 with TRBJ2-7; the match to TRBD1 covers 7 bases. Germline CDR1 LGHNT, CDR2 FRNRAP. The CDR3 runs 14 residues. With 4 bases clipped from V and 0 bases from J, the junction kept 3 bases outside the gene matches. CDR3 residues: CASGSGQSSYEQYF. Here the CDR3 DNA reads TGTGCTAGTGGTTCGGGACAGAGCTCCTACGAGCAGTACTTC.

There are a few counts of this clone. The rearrangement joins TRBV6-6 to TRBJ2-7; 7 nucleotides agree with TRBD1. This CDR3 comprises 15 residues. With V trimmed by 5 bases and J by 6 bases, 13 bases remained unmatched. The germline V gene has CDR1 MNHNY and CDR2 SVGAGI (reference sequence). The CDR3 is CASSRTDRAWGEQYF. DNA for the CDR3: TGTGCCAGCAGTCGAACAGACAGGGCGTGGGGCGAGCAGTACTTC.

The sample holds a few counts of this clone. The junction does not match germline at one end; this may be a read error. The chain recombines TRBV6-5 with TRBJ1-5; D remains ambiguous. The germline gives CDR1 MNHEY, CDR2 SVGAGI. This CDR3 is built from 15 residues. The CDR3 sequence is CASSYSELGNQPQHF. In nucleotides, the CDR3 is TGTGCCAGCAGCTACTCTGAGTTGGGCAATCAGCCCCAGCATTTT.

Only a few counts were recorded for this clone. The V call is TRBV15, the J call TRBJ2-7, with D possibly TRBD2 on 5 matching bases. The V end lost 0 bases, the J end lost 4 bases, and 13 bases lay between the germline ends. Looked up from germline, CDR1 is LNHNV and CDR2 is YYDKDF (reference sequence). The CDR3 runs 15 residues. CDR3 bases: TGTGCCACCAGCAGAGATTTCGGCGGGTCATACGAGCAGTACTTC. Amino acids: CATSRDFGGSYEQYF. The full variable domain, its missing parts supplied by reference TRBV15 and TRBJ2-7, is DAMVIQNPRYQVTQFGKPVTLSCSQTLNHNVMYWYQQKSSQAPKLLFHYYDKDFNNEADTPDNFQSRRPNTSFCFLDIRSPGLGDTAMYLCATSRDFGGSYEQYFGPGTRLTVT.

The sample holds a few counts of this clone. The chain uses TRBV5-5 and TRBJ2-7, with TRBD2 identical over 14 bases. The CDR3 consists of 16 residues. V lost 4 bases, J lost 7 bases, and 10 bases stayed unmatched. Germline assignment: CDR1 SGHKS and CDR2 YYEKEE (reference sequence). The CDR3 is CASSRNPGLAGEEQYF. As DNA, the CDR3 is TGTGCCAGCAGCCGAAACCCGGGACTAGCGGGGGAGGAGCAGTACTTC.

The table lists this clone with a few counts. The chain uses TRBV18 and TRBJ1-1; 7 bases fit TRBD1. The V gene's germline CDR1 is KGHSH and CDR2 LQKENI. The CDR3 totals 15 residues. The V segment lost 6 bases and the J segment 5 bases; nucleotides outside the gene matches: 12. The CDR3: CASSPLDRQETEAFF. Here the CDR3 DNA reads TGTGCCAGCTCGCCCTTGGACAGGCAAGAGACTGAAGCTTTCTTT.

The V gene is TRBV5-1, the J gene TRBJ2-1; 8 positions match TRBD1. The V gene end was trimmed by 2 bases and the J gene end by 8 bases; junction bases not matched to a gene: 6. The CDR3 contains 14 residues. Germline V gene data show CDR1 as SGHRS and CDR2 as YFSETQ. For the CDR3, the DNA is TGCGCCAGCAGCTTCAGGACAGGGCGGGATGAGCAGTTCTTC. Amino acid sequence: CASSFRTGRDEQFF.

This chain connects TRBV28 to TRBJ1-2; 8 positions match TRBD1. J was trimmed by 6 bases and V by 7 bases; bases with no gene match: 13. CDR1 and CDR2 from the germline V gene are MDHEN and SYDVKM. The CDR3 covers 15 residues. CDR3 protein: CASNPPGGAPHGYTF. CDR3 DNA sequence: TGTGCCAGCAACCCCCCAGGGGGCGCACCCCATGGCTACACCTTC.

Concerning this clone itself: Germline is not matched at one junction end, which may reflect a read error. The chain is built from TRBV27 and TRBJ1-2; D uncertain. The length of the CDR3 is 14 residues. CDR1 is MNHEY, CDR2 SMNVEV, per germline (reference sequence). The CDR3 sequence is CAGSPLAVNYGYTF. CDR3 DNA sequence: TGTGCCGGCAGTCCACTGGCGGTGAACTATGGCTACACCTTC.

This clone was seen a few times. The chain employs TRBV19 and TRBJ2-1; D remains unclear. V lost 7 bases, J lost 2 bases, and 6 bases lay in between. The CDR3 has 12 amino acids. The germline CDR1 and CDR2 sequences are LNHDA and SQIVND (reference sequence). The CDR3 region has the DNA TGTGCCAGTAATCATCCCTACAATGAGCAGTTCTTC. Amino acid sequence: CASNHPYNEQFF.

This clone was seen only a few times. The chain couples TRBV2 to TRBJ2-7; 10 bases map to TRBD1. Germline V lookup: CDR1 SNHLY, CDR2 FYNNEI. The junction had 6 bases not matched to a gene; V was cut back by 5 bases and J by 5 bases. This CDR3 is built from 14 residues. CDR3 nucleotide sequence: TGTGCCAGCAGTAGAGACAGGGGGCTGGACGAGCAGTACTTC. This encodes CASSRDRGLDEQYF.

There are a few counts of this clone. The rearrangement uses TRBV6-5 and TRBJ2-5; TRBD2 agrees at 8 bases. The end of the DNA fits TRBJ2-7 better, so the J call may be wrong. There are 16 residues in the CDR3. Germline V gene lookup returns CDR1 MNHEY and CDR2 SVGAGI. The CDR3 sequence: CASSYSSGSTSYEQYF. The CDR3 bases are TGTGCCAGCAGTTACTCCAGCGGGAGTACGTCCTACGAGCAGTACTTC.

The gene calls are TRBV7-8 and TRBJ1-6, with TRBD1 identical over 7 bases. CDR3 length: 17 amino acids. In germline, CDR1 is SGHVS, CDR2 FQNEAQ. V lost 5 bases, J lost 0 bases, and 7 bases stayed unmatched. The CDR3 region is CASSLGQMSSYNSPLHF. As DNA, the CDR3 is TGTGCCAGCAGCCTGGGACAGATGAGCTCCTATAATTCACCCCTCCACTTT.

This sequence joins TRBV10-1 and TRBJ2-7; maybe TRBD1 (6 bases). Looked up from germline, CDR1 is WNHNN and CDR2 is SYGVQD (reference sequence). This CDR3 has 12 amino acids. Trimming removed 8 bases from V and 5 bases from J, with 13 bases in between. The CDR3 here is CASGNQGNEQYF. The CDR3 DNA follows: TGCGCCAGCGGGAACCAGGGGAACGAGCAGTACTTC.

There are a few counts of this clone. The chain has TRBV11-2 and TRBJ1-5; D gene uncertain. Germline CDR1 reads SGHAT; CDR2 reads FQNNGV. The V gene lost 4 bases and the J gene lost 6 bases, with 22 bases spanning the gap. The CDR3 spans 17 residues. CDR3 amino acids: CASSSPFEGGRTQPQHF. The CDR3 nucleotides are TGTGCCAGCAGCTCTCCGTTTGAAGGCGGGAGGACTCAGCCCCAGCATTTT.

This clone came up a few times. The V and J genes are TRBV28 and TRBJ1-2, with D maybe TRBD1 (5 bases). The V gene lost 3 bases and the J gene lost 2 bases, with 16 bases spanning the gap. The CDR3 consists of 16 residues. Per germline, CDR1 MDHEN and CDR2 SYDVKM. The CDR3 DNA reads TGTGCCAGCAGTTTGGGCGGGGGGATGGAAAACTATGGCTACACCTTC. Its translation: CASSLGGGMENYGYTF.

The rearrangement joins TRBV12-5 to TRBJ2-5; 9 bases map to TRBD2. Germline-derived CDR1 and CDR2 are LGHNT and FRNRAP. The CDR3 extends over 23 amino acids. The ends lost 7 bases at V and 1 base at J; junction bases unmatched: 31. The CDR3, as DNA: TGTGCTAGTGCCCCCCTGGGGAGGGAAATCCCAGCGGGGGGCGAAAACATCCAAGAGACCCAGTACTTC. Translating it yields CASAPLGREIPAGGENIQETQYF. The variable domain in full, completed from reference TRBV12-5 and TRBJ2-5, reads DARVTQTPRHKVTEMGQEVTMRCQPILGHNTVFWYRQTMMQGLELLAYFRNRAPLDDSGMPKDRFSAEMPDATLATLKIQPSEPRDSAVYFCASAPLGREIPAGGENIQETQYFGPGTRLLVL.

This clone was seen a few times. The chain combines TRBV7-9 with TRBJ2-7; 8 bases are a match to TRBD2. The length of the CDR3 is 12 residues. CDR1 and CDR2 from the germline V gene are SEHNR and FQNEAQ (reference sequence). V lost 7 bases to trimming and J lost 5 bases; unmatched junction nucleotides: 4. The CDR3 nucleotides read TGTGCCAGCACCACGGGGGGGCACGAGCAGTACTTC. This encodes CASTTGGHEQYF.

This clone was detected only a few times. The gene calls are TRBV7-6 and TRBJ2-2; D gene uncertain. Per the germline V gene, CDR1 is SGHVS and CDR2 is FNYEAQ. CDR3 length: 13 amino acids. V was clipped by 2 bases and J by 7 bases, with 8 bases between them. The chain's CDR3 is CASSLLSGGELFF. In DNA, the CDR3 is TGTGCCAGCAGCTTATTGTCCGGCGGGGAGCTGTTTTTT.